Listed below are T cell receptor beta chains from one sample, sequenced in a study of OX40 agonist ivuxolimab in advanced cancers. Libraries were prepared by immunoSEQ multiplex PCR; TCRdb keeps only in-frame clonotypes and omits some of them. The table has around 100,000 clones, 85% to 95% seen once. This specimen was CD4+ or CD8+ T cells sorted from blood, taken in a trial of the OX40 agonist ivuxolimab. The receptors were sampled from an adult with an advanced solid tumor such as melanoma, head and neck, liver or kidney cancer. Each CDR3 is given with its conserved first and last residue. D genes are given only for firm matches. The size field is filled for only some rows; it gives once, few, many or a size class.

d_gene | abundance | j_gene | v_gene | CDR3aa | CDR3nt
. | . | TRBJ1-5 | TRBV28 | CASSASRVGNQPQHF | TGTGCCAGCAGTGCCAGCCGCGTGGGCAATCAGCCCCAGCATTTT
TRBD1 | . | TRBJ2-2 | TRBV12-5 | CASKQTGGVTGELFF | TGTGCTAGCAAGCAGACAGGGGGCGTCACCGGGGAGCTGTTTTTT
. | . | TRBJ2-2 | TRBV7-2 | CASSSPNTGELFF | TGTGCCAGCAGCTCCCCGAACACCGGGGAGCTGTTTTTT
TRBD1 | . | TRBJ2-1 | TRBV29-1 | CSADRGLYNEQFF | TGCAGTGCCGACAGGGGGCTCTACAATGAGCAGTTCTTC
TRBD1 | once | TRBJ2-5 | TRBV6-6 | CASSRTGDETQYF | TGTGCCAGCAGTAGAACAGGGGATGAGACCCAGTACTTC
TRBD1 | . | TRBJ1-2 | TRBV5-1 | CASSWGTGANYGYTF | TGCGCCAGCAGCTGGGGGACAGGAGCTAACTATGGCTACACCTTC
. | . | TRBJ1-1 | TRBV29-1 | CSVAGGPASLAFF | TGCAGCGTTGCGGGGGGGCCTGCTTCTTTGGCTTTCTTT
. | . | TRBJ1-6 | TRBV28 | CASTTDHNSPLHF | TGTGCCAGCACTACGGACCATAATTCACCCCTCCACTTT
. | . | TRBJ2-1 | TRBV5-6 | CASSLLLYASSYNEQFF | TGTGCCAGCAGCTTGCTGCTTTACGCTAGCTCCTACAATGAGCAGTTCTTC
TRBD1 | . | TRBJ1-2 | TRBV11-2 | CASSLDPAYRGSIGYTF | TGTGCCAGCAGCTTAGACCCCGCGTACAGGGGTTCGATTGGCTACACCTTC
. | . | TRBJ2-7 | TRBV30 | CAWSVKSGRVSYEQYF | TGTGCCTGGAGTGTAAAATCCGGCAGGGTCTCCTACGAGCAGTACTTC
TRBD1 | once | TRBJ2-7 | TRBV28 | CAKPGQETYEQYF | TGTGCCAAACCGGGACAGGAGACCTACGAGCAGTACTTC
. | . | TRBJ1-1 | TRBV5-4 | CASSSALEFTEAFF | TGTGCCAGCAGCTCTGCTCTGGAGTTTACTGAAGCTTTCTTT
. | . | TRBJ1-3 | TRBV30 | CACQSSYSGNTIYF | TGTGCCTGCCAGTCGAGCTACTCTGGAAACACCATATATTTT
. | once | TRBJ1-2 | TRBV6-5 | CASSQRYLEGYTF | TGTGCCAGCAGTCAACGATACCTGGAAGGCTACACCTTC
TRBD1 | . | TRBJ1-4 | TRBV28 | CASSLSFPGQGPPRINEKLFF | TGTGCCAGCAGTCTATCCTTCCCGGGACAGGGGCCCCCTAGGATCAATGAAAAACTGTTTTTT
. | . | TRBJ2-2 | TRBV7-9 | CASSPDLYTNTGELFF | TGTGCCAGCAGCCCGGACCTTTACACGAACACCGGGGAGCTGTTTTTT
. | . | TRBJ2-5 | TRBV28 | CASRSTYRGSQETQYF | TGTGCCAGCAGATCTACTTACCGGGGTTCCCAAGAGACCCAGTACTTC
. | . | TRBJ1-5 | TRBV6-5 | CASSYGNSNQPQHF | TGTGCCAGCAGTTATGGCAATAGCAATCAGCCCCAGCATTTT
. | . | TRBJ2-2 | TRBV9 | CASSVDGVDGELFF | TGTGCCAGCAGCGTAGACGGGGTTGACGGGGAGCTGTTTTTT
. | . | TRBJ2-5 | TRBV7-9 | CASSSGQQEAQYF | TGTGCCAGCAGCTCTGGACAGCAAGAGGCCCAGTACTTC